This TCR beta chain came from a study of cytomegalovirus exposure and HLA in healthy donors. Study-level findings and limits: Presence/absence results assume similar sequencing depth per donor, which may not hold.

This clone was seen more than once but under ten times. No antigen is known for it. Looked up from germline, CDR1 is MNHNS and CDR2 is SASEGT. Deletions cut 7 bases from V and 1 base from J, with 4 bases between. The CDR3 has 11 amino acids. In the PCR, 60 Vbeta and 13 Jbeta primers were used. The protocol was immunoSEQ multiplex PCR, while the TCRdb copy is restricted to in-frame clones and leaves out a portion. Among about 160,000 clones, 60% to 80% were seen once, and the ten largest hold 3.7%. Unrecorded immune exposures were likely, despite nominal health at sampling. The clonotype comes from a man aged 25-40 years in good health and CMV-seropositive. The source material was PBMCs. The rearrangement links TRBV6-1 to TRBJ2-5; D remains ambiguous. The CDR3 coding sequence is TGTGCCAGCACTTTCCAAGAGACCCAGTACTTC. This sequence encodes CASTFQETQYF.